The source of this T cell receptor (beta chain) is a study of breast tumors, draining lymph nodes, adjacent tissues (dated by TCRdb to about 2016). Notes on the research overall: TCR beta repertoires were compared across tumor, adjacent nontumor tissue and axillary lymph nodes obtained from breast cancer patients. In human breast cancer, the study set out to evaluate how tumor, surrounding tissue and draining lymph node repertoires relate to one another and whether T cells may move between these sites. Summary of the overall study and its limitations: Tumor and nontumor tissue repertoires were significantly more similar in luminal-like than in basal-like breast cancer. The study presented the conclusion that tumor T cells originate in lymph nodes as consistent with a hypothesis, not as something directly demonstrated. Tumor T-cell repertoires showed less diversity than lymph node repertoires and more diversity than nontumor tissue repertoires, and tumor T-cell repertoires showed preferential V and J gene usage. The data were considered consistent with most tumor T cells being derived from the lymph node and subsequently expanding within tumor tissue.

This clonotype was picked up many times. Its recognized antigen is unknown. Within one base of it there is no much larger clone, and no base qualities were kept. Lymph node samples came from the axillary draining lymph nodes of breast cancer patients. Sequencing relied on an Illumina HiSeq 2000. Multiplex PCR amplification was used to generate the TCR beta chain libraries. The amplified TCR beta chain products were analyzed by high-throughput sequencing. TCRdb reran the public reads through fastp at Q25 and MiXCR, keeping productive beta chains. Each entry is one CDR3 protein sequence, shown with its most common DNA and genes. The sample table holds 200,000 to 250,000 distinct CDR3 sequences, of which 30% to 35% were seen once. The top ten clonotypes cover approximately 3.7% of the sample. The junction shows trimming of 5 bases on V and 2 bases on J, plus 19 bases between the germline ends. Inclusive of the bounding cysteine and phenylalanine, the CDR3 is 16 residues long. Only the CDR3 part of the read is kept: 48 bases, read in frame from the first base. The germline V gene (reference sequence) specifies LNHDA as CDR1 and SQIVND as CDR2.

The V and J segments used are TRBV19 and TRBJ2-7; no D segment can be confidently identified. This TCR derives from a female donor with breast cancer. Some clones in this sample may be carry-over from other donors' samples. Sequenced input: axillary lymph node tissue. The CDR3 is CASSSTTALNPYEQYF. The nucleotides are TGTGCCAGTAGTTCAACGACGGCTCTCAACCCCTACGAGCAGTACTTC.